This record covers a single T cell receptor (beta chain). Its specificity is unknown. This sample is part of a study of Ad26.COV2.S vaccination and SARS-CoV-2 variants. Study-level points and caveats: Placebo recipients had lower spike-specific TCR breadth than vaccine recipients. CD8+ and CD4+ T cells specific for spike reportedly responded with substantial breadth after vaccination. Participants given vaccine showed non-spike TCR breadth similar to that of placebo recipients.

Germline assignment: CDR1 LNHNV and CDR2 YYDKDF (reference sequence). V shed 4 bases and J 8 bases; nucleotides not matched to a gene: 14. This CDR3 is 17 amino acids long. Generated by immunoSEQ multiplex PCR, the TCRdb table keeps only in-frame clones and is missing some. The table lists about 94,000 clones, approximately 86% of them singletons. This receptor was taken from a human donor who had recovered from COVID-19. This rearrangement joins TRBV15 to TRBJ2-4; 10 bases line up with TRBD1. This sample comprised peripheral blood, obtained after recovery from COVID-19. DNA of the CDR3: TGTGCCACCAGCAACTACCGGGGACAGGGGTCGGGGTACATTCAGTACTTC. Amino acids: CATSNYRGQGSGYIQYF.